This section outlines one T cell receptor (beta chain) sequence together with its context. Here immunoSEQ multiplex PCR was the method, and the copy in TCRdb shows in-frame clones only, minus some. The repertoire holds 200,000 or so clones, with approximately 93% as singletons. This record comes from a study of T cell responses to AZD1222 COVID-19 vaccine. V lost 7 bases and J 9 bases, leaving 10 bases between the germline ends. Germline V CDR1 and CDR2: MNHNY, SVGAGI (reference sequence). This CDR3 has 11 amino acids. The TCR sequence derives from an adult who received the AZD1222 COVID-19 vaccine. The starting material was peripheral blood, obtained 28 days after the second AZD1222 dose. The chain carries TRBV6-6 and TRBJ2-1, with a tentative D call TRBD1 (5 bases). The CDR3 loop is CASTRQGEQFF. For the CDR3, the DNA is TGTGCCAGCACTCGTCAGGGTGAGCAGTTCTTC.